The clone carrying this T cell receptor beta chain was seen a few times. What it binds is not known. The sample is drawn from a study of T-cell memory formation after mild COVID-19. Whole-study findings and limits: Within pre-infection memory, some responding clones were found, suggesting cross-reactive memory joined. Later expanders leaned CD4+, whereas clones that contracted between day 15 and 85 were balanced CD4/CD8.

Germline values: CDR1 KGHDR, CDR2 SFDVKD. V was pared by 2 bases and J by 5 bases, with 6 bases of the junction left unmatched. The CDR3 consists of 15 residues. Sample barcodes and UMIs were carried by the TCR alpha and TCR beta cDNA libraries that 5'RACE generated with constant-segment primers. TCRdb fed the 5' RACE reads into MiXCR, producing one record per CDR3 protein. The table shows roughly 240,000 distinct CDR3 sequences, with roughly 16% occurring only once. The chain has TRBV24-1 and TRBJ2-5, with TRBD2 identical over 8 bases. Sequences were obtained from PBMCs or a T cell subset sorted from them (not recorded which). The origin of this receptor is a man aged 18 to 35 who had mild COVID-19 (a few samples of this study predate the infection). Cell type and time point are not known. CDR3: CATSDSAGGGETQYF. The CDR3 bases are TGTGCCACCAGTGATTCCGCGGGCGGGGGGGAGACCCAGTACTTC.